These 31 T cell receptor beta chains originate from one sample sequenced in a study of cytomegalovirus exposure and HLA in healthy donors. Generated by immunoSEQ multiplex PCR, the TCRdb table keeps only in-frame clones and is missing some. The table shows some 200,000 clones, with about 80% occurring only once. Material: PBMCs. These receptors originate from a woman younger than 30 in good health and CMV-seropositive.

The J gene is TRBJ2-2, the V gene TRBV27; D is undetermined. The germline CDR1 and CDR2 sequences are MNHEY and SMNVEV (reference sequence). The CDR3 covers 12 residues. The V and J ends lost 5 bases and 1 base respectively, with 2 bases between them. The CDR3: CASSQNTGELFF. CDR3 DNA: TGTGCCAGCAGTCAGAACACCGGGGAGCTGTTTTTT.

The gene calls are TRBV2 and TRBJ2-3, with D possibly TRBD1 on 5 matching bases. V was cut by 4 bases and J by 5 bases, with 13 bases left in between. The CDR3 length is 14 residues. The germline CDR1 and CDR2 sequences are SNHLY and FYNNEI. The CDR3 is CASSVTVPGDTQYF. CDR3 coding DNA: TGTGCCAGCAGTGTGACAGTGCCGGGAGATACGCAGTATTTT.

This chain uses TRBV7-8 with TRBJ2-5; 14 bases map to TRBD2. V lost 4 bases and J lost 1; bases outside the gene matches: 2. The CDR3 consists of 16 residues. Germline CDR1 and CDR2: SGHVS and FQNEAQ. The CDR3 spells CASSSTSGGAQETQYF. The CDR3 bases are TGTGCCAGCAGCTCGACTAGCGGGGGGGCCCAAGAGACCCAGTACTTC.

The chain is built from TRBV7-9 and TRBJ2-3; 9 nucleotides agree with TRBD2. CDR3 size: 15 residues. V trimming: 5 bases; J trimming: 3 bases; junction bases outside the gene matches: 6. Germline V gene sequence: CDR1 SEHNR, CDR2 FQNEAQ (reference sequence). The CDR3 region has the DNA TGTGCCAGCAGCCCAGCGGGGGGAGGTACAGATACGCAGTATTTT. Protein sequence: CASSPAGGGTDTQYF.

This chain joins TRBV11-2 and TRBJ2-2; the match to TRBD1 covers 7 bases. The CDR3 consists of 18 residues. Per the germline V gene, CDR1 is SGHAT and CDR2 is FQNNGV. The J segment lost 0 bases and the V segment lost 5 bases, leaving 12 bases of the junction unmatched. CDR3 protein: CASSPALGTASNTGELFF. DNA of the CDR3: TGTGCCAGCAGCCCTGCCCTCGGGACAGCATCGAACACCGGGGAGCTGTTTTTT.

A single count supports this clone. The CDR3, as DNA: TGTGCCAGCAGCGCGACTAGCGGGCGTCGAAATGAGCAGTTCTTC. This codes for CASSATSGRRNEQFF. V usage is TRBV4-2 and J usage is TRBJ2-1; 10 bases fit TRBD2. The CDR3 covers 15 residues. Trimming removed 5 bases from V and 7 bases from J; junction bases left unmatched: 8. The V gene's germline CDR1 is LGHNA and CDR2 YNFKEQ.

The chain recombines TRBV4-1 with TRBJ2-7, with D possibly TRBD2 on 6 matching bases. Trimming stripped 0 bases from V and 1 base from J, with 13 bases between. Looked up from germline, CDR1 is MGHRA and CDR2 is YSYEKL. CDR3 length equals 16 residues. The CDR3, as DNA: TGCGCCAGCAGCCAAGAGAGGGAGGTTCGATCCTACGAGCAGTACTTC. Its protein product is CASSQEREVRSYEQYF.

V gene TRBV5-6 combines with J gene TRBJ2-6; the D gene is possibly TRBD2 (5 bases). The germline gives CDR1 SGHDT, CDR2 YYEEEE. The CDR3 consists of 14 residues. The CDR3 DNA follows: TGTGCGGCCGCTAGGACTCCTGGGGCCAACGTCCTGACTTTC. As protein: CAAARTPGANVLTF.

The CDR3 spells CASSLYSGYNEQFF. The CDR3 DNA reads TGTGCCAGCAGCTTATACTCCGGTTACAATGAGCAGTTCTTC. The rearrangement joins TRBV11-3 to TRBJ2-1; D ambiguous. Germline assignment: CDR1 SGHNT and CDR2 YENEEA. The CDR3 sequence is 14 residues long. Trimming pared 2 bases from V and 4 bases from J, leaving 9 bases between. The full variable domain, its missing parts supplied by reference TRBV11-3 and TRBJ2-1, is EAGVVQSPRYKIIEKKQPVAFWCNPISGHNTLYWYLQNLGQGPELLIRYENEEAVDDSQLPKDRFSAERLKGVDSTLKIQPAELGDSAVYLCASSLYSGYNEQFFGPGTRLTVL.

J is TRBJ1-5 and V is TRBV19; D gene uncertain. The ends were cut back, 2 bases at V and 5 bases at J, with 7 bases in the middle. CDR1 and CDR2 (germline): LNHDA, SQIVND (reference sequence). CDR3 length equals 13 residues. The CDR3 nucleotides read TGTGCCAGTAGTATAATCAGTTATCAGCCCCAGCATTTT. As protein: CASSIISYQPQHF.

This clone was observed once. The chain has TRBV5-1 and TRBJ1-2; tentatively, D is TRBD1 (5 bases). The V end was cut by 3 bases, the J end by 5 bases, with 14 bases between. There are 14 residues in the CDR3. Germline V CDR1 and CDR2: SGHRS, YFSETQ. The DNA of the CDR3 is TGCGCCAGCAGCTCGACGACAGTAGGGTATGGCTACACCTTC. Translating gives CASSSTTVGYGYTF.

This sequence joins TRBV7-9 and TRBJ2-5; TRBD1 agrees at 9 bases. V was clipped by 3 bases and J by 3 bases; unmatched bases: 8. This CDR3 is 16 amino acids long. Looked up from germline, CDR1 is SEHNR and CDR2 is FQNEAQ (reference sequence). CDR3 amino acids: CASSFLQGALEETQYF. CDR3 nucleotide sequence: TGTGCCAGCAGCTTTTTACAGGGGGCGCTTGAAGAGACCCAGTACTTC.

The J gene is TRBJ2-5, the V gene TRBV5-1; 10 nucleotides line up with TRBD2. CDR1 and CDR2 from the germline V gene are SGHRS and YFSETQ. This CDR3 comprises 16 residues. V was clipped by 6 bases and J by 5 bases; unmatched bases: 13. This CDR3 is CASNRNSGGPGETQYF. The CDR3 DNA reads as TGCGCCAGCAACAGGAATAGCGGGGGGCCAGGGGAGACCCAGTACTTC.

This chain joins TRBV5-6 and TRBJ2-1; possible D gene TRBD2, 7 bases. The germline V gene has CDR1 SGHDT and CDR2 YYEEEE. There are 17 residues in the CDR3. V shed 6 bases and J shed 7 bases, with 26 bases lying between them. CDR3 coding DNA: TGTGCCAGCACCGAGGGGGGGGCGACGGCTGGGTGGAATGAGCAGTTCTTC. This gives the protein CASTEGGATAGWNEQFF.

The rearrangement links TRBV6-1 to TRBJ1-2; 8 bases map to TRBD1. CDR3 length equals 14 residues. J lost 5 bases, V lost 0 bases, and 2 bases had no gene match. Germline V gene data show CDR1 as MNHNS and CDR2 as SASEGT. The CDR3 sequence is CASSEAQGGYGYTF. In nucleotides, the CDR3 is TGTGCCAGCAGTGAAGCACAGGGGGGGTATGGCTACACCTTC.

As to this clone: The same CDR3 is also encoded by other DNA sequences in this sample. The V and J genes are TRBV7-2 and TRBJ2-7, with 8 bases lining up with TRBD2. V lost 1 base and J lost 7; bases outside the gene matches: 3. The CDR3 runs 13 residues. The germline CDR1 and CDR2 sequences are SGHTA and FQGNSA. CDR3 sequence reads: CASSLGPSGEQYF. In nucleotides, the CDR3 is TGTGCCAGCAGCTTAGGCCCTAGCGGGGAGCAGTACTTC.

V usage is TRBV2 and J usage is TRBJ2-5, with D possibly TRBD2 on 6 matching bases. Trimming stripped 3 bases from V and 2 bases from J, with 13 bases between. The CDR3 contains 15 residues. Germline values: CDR1 SNHLY, CDR2 FYNNEI. The CDR3 here is CASSDGGLPQETQYF. The CDR3 DNA reads TGTGCCAGCAGTGACGGCGGACTACCACAAGAGACCCAGTACTTC.

Note on this clone: Compared with germline, one end of the junction differs, possibly owing to a read error. This sequence joins TRBV5-1 and TRBJ1-1; D is possibly TRBD1 (5 bases). Germline assignment: CDR1 SGHRS and CDR2 YFSETQ. The CDR3 is 13 amino acids. The CDR3 loop is CASRLGGDTEAFF. The CDR3 nucleotides are TGCGCCAGCAGGTTGGGGGGAGACACTGAAGCTTTCTTT. Based on the CDR3 plus reference TRBV5-1 and TRBJ1-1, the full variable domain is KAGVTQTPRYLIKTRGQQVTLSCSPISGHRSVSWYQQTPGQGLQFLFEYFSETQRNKGNFPGRFSGRQFSNSRSEMNVSTLELGDSALYLCASRLGGDTEAFFGQGTRLTVV.

The chain recombines TRBV7-3 with TRBJ2-2, with a possible D match to TRBD2 (5 bases). The germline V and J ends were trimmed by 4 bases and 0 bases, with 6 bases remaining between them. Per germline, CDR1 SGHTA and CDR2 FQGTGA. This CDR3 spans 14 amino acids. The CDR3 loop is CASSSDSNTGELFF. In DNA, the CDR3 is TGTGCCAGCAGCTCGGACTCGAACACCGGGGAGCTGTTTTTT.

The chain uses TRBV5-4 and TRBJ1-3; D not certain. From germline, CDR1 is SGHNT and CDR2 YYREEE (reference sequence). The V end was cut by 4 bases, the J end by 4 bases, with 18 bases between. The length of the CDR3 is 16 residues. The CDR3 nucleotides read TGTGCCAGCAGCCCTTCAGGCGGGGTAGAAGGAAACACCATATATTTT. It encodes CASSPSGGVEGNTIYF.

The chain carries TRBV4-1 and TRBJ2-3; 8 bases line up with TRBD2. Germline values: CDR1 MGHRA, CDR2 YSYEKL. The CDR3 runs 16 residues. Trimming took 1 base from V and 1 from J; bases not matched to a gene: 4. CDR3 in DNA: TGCGCCAGCAGCCAAGTTGGGCGGGGGGGCACAGATACGCAGTATTTT. Translating it yields CASSQVGRGGTDTQYF.

The rearrangement links TRBV6-1 to TRBJ2-7, with D possibly TRBD1 on 5 matching bases. Trimming left V 4 bases short and J 3 bases short, with 7 bases between. Per the germline V gene, CDR1 is MNHNS and CDR2 is SASEGT. The CDR3 is 12 amino acids. The CDR3 DNA follows: TGTGCCAGCAGTGTTCAGGGCTACGAGCAGTACTTC. It encodes CASSVQGYEQYF.

J is TRBJ1-3 and V is TRBV2; perhaps TRBD1 as D (6 bases). With 5 bases removed from V and 2 bases from J, the gap between germline ends came to 7 bases. Germline V gene data show CDR1 as SNHLY and CDR2 as FYNNEI. CDR3 length: 13 amino acids. For the CDR3, the DNA is TGTGCCAGCAGTTGGACAGCTGGAAACACCATATATTTT. This sequence encodes CASSWTAGNTIYF.

The gene calls are TRBV5-1 and TRBJ1-1; perhaps TRBD1 as D (5 bases). CDR3 length equals 14 residues. V lost 3 bases to trimming and J lost 4 bases, with 13 bases between them. The germline V gene has CDR1 SGHRS and CDR2 YFSETQ. This CDR3 is CASSSIQGGTEAFF. The CDR3 bases are TGCGCCAGCAGCTCGATTCAGGGAGGCACTGAAGCTTTCTTT.

The rearrangement links TRBV5-4 to TRBJ1-3, with 7 bases identical to TRBD1. The germline V gene has CDR1 SGHNT and CDR2 YYREEE (reference sequence). V trimming: 3 bases; J trimming: 4 bases; junction bases outside the gene matches: 7. The CDR3 covers 15 residues. The CDR3 spells CASSSSTGMGNTIYF. CDR3 sequence (DNA): TGTGCCAGCAGCTCCTCGACAGGGATGGGAAACACCATATATTTT.

The rearrangement uses TRBV9 and TRBJ1-1; no clear D. The V end was cut by 1 base, the J end by 1 base, with 11 bases between. From germline, CDR1 is SGDLS and CDR2 YYNGEE. The CDR3 runs 15 residues. CDR3 sequence: CASSVKAVGNTEAFF. The CDR3 DNA reads TGTGCCAGCAGCGTAAAAGCGGTGGGGAACACTGAAGCTTTCTTT.

The V call is TRBV6-1, the J call TRBJ1-5; no clear D gene. Germline V gives CDR1 MNHNS, CDR2 SASEGT. V lost 6 bases, J lost 4 bases, and 16 bases lay in between. CDR3 length: 15 residues. The CDR3 protein is CASSQRWELNQPQHF. The DNA for the CDR3 is TGTGCCAGCAGCCAAAGGTGGGAGTTAAATCAGCCCCAGCATTTT.

This chain connects TRBV5-4 to TRBJ2-1; D is unresolved. Deletions cut 0 bases from V and 4 bases from J, with 8 bases between. The CDR3 covers 14 residues. CDR1 is SGHNT and CDR2 is YYREEE in the germline V gene (reference sequence). Here the CDR3 reads CASSLASLYNEQFF. CDR3 bases: TGTGCCAGCAGCTTGGCGAGCCTGTACAATGAGCAGTTCTTC.

The J gene is TRBJ1-2, the V gene TRBV27; 8 bases fit TRBD1. Unmatched junction bases numbered 10, after V lost 5 bases and J lost 8 bases. Germline loops: CDR1 MNHEY, CDR2 SMNVEV (reference sequence). The CDR3 sequence is 14 residues long. Written as DNA, the CDR3 is TGTGCCAGCAGTATACCAGGGGGCGCGGGAGGCTACACCTTC. Residues: CASSIPGGAGGYTF.

The V gene is TRBV7-2, the J gene TRBJ1-1; a possible D gene is TRBD1 (6 bases). The CDR3 has 17 residues. V was shortened by 5 bases and J by 1 base, with 20 bases between the two germline ends. Germline V lookup: CDR1 SGHTA, CDR2 FQGNSA. In DNA form, the CDR3 reads TGTGCCAGCAGCGCCCGAACAGGGACGTTTGGGAACACTGAAGCTTTCTTT. Its protein is CASSARTGTFGNTEAFF.

This chain uses TRBV6-5 with TRBJ1-2, with TRBD1 identical over 7 bases. CDR3 length: 13 amino acids. Looked up from germline, CDR1 is MNHEY and CDR2 is SVGAGI. V gave up 6 bases and J gave up 7 bases; unmatched junction bases: 8. For the CDR3, the DNA is TGTGCCAGCAGCGGACAGGCCCCCGGTGGCTACACCTTC. Residues: CASSGQAPGGYTF.